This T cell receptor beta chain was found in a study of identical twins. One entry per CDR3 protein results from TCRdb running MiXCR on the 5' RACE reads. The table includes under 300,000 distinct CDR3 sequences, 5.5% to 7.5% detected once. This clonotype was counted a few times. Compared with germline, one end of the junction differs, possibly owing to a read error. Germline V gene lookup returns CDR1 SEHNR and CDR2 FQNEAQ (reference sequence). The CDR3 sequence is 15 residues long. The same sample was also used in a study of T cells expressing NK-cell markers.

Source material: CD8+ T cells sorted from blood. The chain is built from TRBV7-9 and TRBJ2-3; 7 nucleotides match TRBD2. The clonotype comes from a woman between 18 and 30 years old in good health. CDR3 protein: CSSSLLGGNTDTQYF. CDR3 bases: TGTTCCAGCAGCTTACTCGGGGGGAACACAGATACGCAGTATTTT. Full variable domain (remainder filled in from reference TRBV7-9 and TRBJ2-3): DTGVSQNPRHKITKRGQNVTFRCDPISEHNRLYWYRQTLGQGPEFLTYFQNEAQLEKSRLLSDRFSAERPKGSFSTLEIQRTEQGDSAMYLCSSSLLGGNTDTQYFGPGTRLTVL.